The rows below give T cell receptor beta chains drawn from one sample of a study of T cell responses to AZD1222 COVID-19 vaccine. Assay: immunoSEQ multiplex PCR; the TCRdb copy retains only in-frame clones and omits some. The sample contains about 88,000 clones, approximately 90% of which appear only once. Sequencing was performed on peripheral blood, taken on day 0 of AZD1222 vaccination. The receptors come from an adult in good health. CDR3s include the opening cysteine and the closing phenylalanine or tryptophan. Each record gives: clone size, J gene, D gene, V gene, CDR3 protein, CDR3 DNA. A D gene is named only where the DNA matches it firmly. Size is stated for part of the rows, as once, few or many counts, or as a class when the clone is expanded.

clone_size: NA
j_call: TRBJ1-1
d_call: NA
v_call: TRBV7-6
cdr3_aa: CASSLDIRARNMNTEAFF
cdr3_nt: TGTGCCAGCAGCTTAGACATCCGGGCACGGAACATGAACACTGAAGCTTTCTTT

clone_size: NA
j_call: TRBJ1-1
d_call: NA
v_call: TRBV7-9
cdr3_aa: CASSSPGGTEAFF
cdr3_nt: TGTGCCAGCAGCTCCCCGGGGGGCACTGAAGCTTTCTTT

clone_size: NA
j_call: TRBJ2-3
d_call: TRBD2
v_call: TRBV18
cdr3_aa: CASSRAGGPSGTDTQYF
cdr3_nt: TGTGCCAGCTCAAGGGCGGGAGGGCCGTCTGGCACAGATACGCAGTATTTT

clone_size: NA
j_call: TRBJ2-3
d_call: TRBD2
v_call: TRBV18
cdr3_aa: CASSMGLGTDTQYF
cdr3_nt: TGTGCCAGCTCAATGGGACTAGGCACAGATACGCAGTATTTT

clone_size: NA
j_call: TRBJ1-2
d_call: NA
v_call: TRBV18
cdr3_aa: CASSPLDRDKDGYTF
cdr3_nt: TGTGCCAGCTCACCACTAGACCGGGACAAAGATGGCTACACCTTC

clone_size: NA
j_call: TRBJ2-1
d_call: TRBD2
v_call: TRBV3-1/TRBV3-2
cdr3_aa: CASSQGWRGRDIYNEQFF
cdr3_nt: TGTGCCAGCAGCCAAGGGTGGCGCGGGAGAGACATCTACAATGAGCAGTTCTTC

clone_size: NA
j_call: TRBJ1-4
d_call: TRBD1
v_call: TRBV6-5
cdr3_aa: CASRQGANNEKLFF
cdr3_nt: TGTGCCAGCAGACAGGGGGCTAATAATGAAAAACTGTTTTTT

clone_size: NA
j_call: TRBJ2-5
d_call: TRBD2
v_call: TRBV28
cdr3_aa: CASSLFVGSGKTQYF
cdr3_nt: TGTGCCAGCAGTCTGTTTGTCGGGAGCGGGAAGACCCAGTACTTC

clone_size: NA
j_call: TRBJ1-1
d_call: NA
v_call: TRBV7-8
cdr3_aa: CASSLIRGRTVDTEAFF
cdr3_nt: TGTGCCAGCAGCTTAATTAGAGGAAGGACTGTGGACACTGAAGCTTTCTTT

clone_size: NA
j_call: TRBJ2-6
d_call: NA
v_call: TRBV9
cdr3_aa: CASSPDLSGANVLTF
cdr3_nt: TGTGCCAGCAGCCCTGACCTCTCTGGGGCCAACGTCCTGACTTTC

clone_size: NA
j_call: TRBJ1-2
d_call: NA
v_call: TRBV15
cdr3_aa: CATSRDKPGGVLSQYGYTF
cdr3_nt: TGTGCCACCAGCAGAGATAAGCCGGGCGGGGTTTTGTCTCAGTATGGCTACACCTTC

clone_size: NA
j_call: TRBJ1-1
d_call: TRBD1
v_call: TRBV28
cdr3_aa: CASSLGQGGTEAFF
cdr3_nt: TGTGCCAGCAGTTTGGGACAGGGAGGGACTGAAGCTTTCTTT

clone_size: NA
j_call: TRBJ2-2
d_call: TRBD1
v_call: TRBV9
cdr3_aa: CASSVGFGGGQGATGELFF
cdr3_nt: TGTGCCAGCAGCGTAGGTTTCGGGGGAGGACAGGGTGCCACCGGGGAGCTGTTTTTT

clone_size: NA
j_call: TRBJ1-4
d_call: NA
v_call: TRBV27
cdr3_aa: CASSPRRNEKLFF
cdr3_nt: TGTGCCAGCAGTCCACGACGGAATGAAAAACTGTTTTTT

clone_size: NA
j_call: TRBJ2-5
d_call: NA
v_call: TRBV5-1
cdr3_aa: CASSLRSGGKAQETQYF
cdr3_nt: TGCGCCAGCAGCTTGCGGTCGGGGGGCAAGGCCCAAGAGACCCAGTACTTC

clone_size: NA
j_call: TRBJ2-7
d_call: NA
v_call: TRBV6-5
cdr3_aa: CASSGSGTYPYEQYF
cdr3_nt: TGTGCCAGCAGCGGCTCCGGGACGTACCCCTACGAGCAGTACTTC

clone_size: NA
j_call: TRBJ2-1
d_call: TRBD2
v_call: TRBV3-1/TRBV3-2
cdr3_aa: CASSAGTSGGYNEQFF
cdr3_nt: TGTGCCAGCAGCGCGGGGACTAGCGGAGGGTACAATGAGCAGTTCTTC

clone_size: once
j_call: TRBJ2-7
d_call: NA
v_call: TRBV6-1
cdr3_aa: CASSEQGYEQYF
cdr3_nt: TGTGCCAGCAGTGAACAGGGTTACGAGCAGTACTTC

clone_size: few
j_call: TRBJ2-1
d_call: NA
v_call: TRBV28
cdr3_aa: CASRTAGPLGQFF
cdr3_nt: TGTGCCAGCAGGACTGCCGGGCCCCTGGGGCAGTTCTTC

clone_size: NA
j_call: TRBJ2-2
d_call: NA
v_call: TRBV28
cdr3_aa: CASSFNPGVTGELFF
cdr3_nt: TGTGCCAGCAGTTTCAACCCCGGGGTCACCGGGGAGCTGTTTTTT

clone_size: NA
j_call: TRBJ1-6
d_call: NA
v_call: TRBV7-2
cdr3_aa: CASSLVSGGNSPLHF
cdr3_nt: TGTGCCAGCAGCTTAGTTTCCGGGGGGAATTCACCCCTCCACTTT

clone_size: NA
j_call: TRBJ2-5
d_call: TRBD2
v_call: TRBV24-1
cdr3_aa: CATSRAGVETQYF
cdr3_nt: TGTGCCACCAGTCGAGCGGGAGTGGAGACCCAGTACTTC

clone_size: NA
j_call: TRBJ1-2
d_call: NA
v_call: TRBV24-1
cdr3_aa: CATSDLPNYGYTF
cdr3_nt: TGTGCCACCAGTGACCTTCCTAACTATGGCTACACCTTC

clone_size: NA
j_call: TRBJ1-3
d_call: TRBD1
v_call: TRBV18
cdr3_aa: CASSLGIQGTGNTIYF
cdr3_nt: TGTGCCAGCTCACTGGGGATACAGGGGACTGGAAACACCATATATTTT

clone_size: NA
j_call: TRBJ1-5
d_call: NA
v_call: TRBV6-2/TRBV6-3
cdr3_aa: CASSYPHSASNQPQHF
cdr3_nt: TGTGCCAGCAGTTACCCCCACTCGGCTAGCAATCAGCCCCAGCATTTT

clone_size: NA
j_call: TRBJ2-1
d_call: TRBD2
v_call: TRBV25-1
cdr3_aa: CASSAPGTSSEQFF
cdr3_nt: TGTGCCAGCAGTGCCCCCGGGACTAGTAGTGAGCAGTTCTTC

clone_size: NA
j_call: TRBJ2-3
d_call: NA
v_call: TRBV18
cdr3_aa: CASSPNAADTQYF
cdr3_nt: TGTGCCAGCTCACCAAATGCGGCAGATACGCAGTATTTT

clone_size: NA
j_call: TRBJ2-7
d_call: TRBD1
v_call: TRBV5-1
cdr3_aa: CASSPPTGGYEQYF
cdr3_nt: TGCGCCAGCAGCCCCCCAACAGGGGGCTACGAGCAGTACTTC

clone_size: NA
j_call: TRBJ1-4
d_call: NA
v_call: TRBV28
cdr3_aa: CASRILSPDGVLFF
cdr3_nt: TGTGCCAGCAGAATCCTAAGCCCGGACGGTGTACTGTTTTTT

clone_size: NA
j_call: TRBJ1-5
d_call: NA
v_call: TRBV27
cdr3_aa: CASSSRSNQPQHF
cdr3_nt: TGTGCCAGCAGTTCTAGAAGCAATCAGCCCCAGCATTTT

clone_size: NA
j_call: TRBJ2-3
d_call: TRBD2
v_call: TRBV9
cdr3_aa: CASSVGGREAGTQYF
cdr3_nt: TGTGCCAGCAGCGTCGGCGGGAGGGAGGCGGGTACGCAGTATTTT

clone_size: NA
j_call: TRBJ2-3
d_call: NA
v_call: TRBV7-2
cdr3_aa: CASSLAPHTDTQYF
cdr3_nt: TGTGCCAGCAGCTTAGCGCCCCACACAGATACGCAGTATTTT

clone_size: NA
j_call: TRBJ2-7
d_call: NA
v_call: TRBV19
cdr3_aa: CASSMGLQYEQYF
cdr3_nt: TGTGCCAGTAGTATGGGACTCCAGTACGAGCAGTACTTC

clone_size: NA
j_call: TRBJ1-2
d_call: TRBD1
v_call: TRBV12-3/TRBV12-4
cdr3_aa: CASSGQGTYGYTF
cdr3_nt: TGTGCCAGCAGTGGACAGGGAACCTATGGCTACACCTTC

clone_size: NA
j_call: TRBJ2-5
d_call: NA
v_call: TRBV7-2
cdr3_aa: CASSRYAHLETQYF
cdr3_nt: TGTGCCAGCAGCCGGTACGCTCATCTAGAGACCCAGTACTTC

clone_size: NA
j_call: TRBJ2-2
d_call: NA
v_call: TRBV9
cdr3_aa: CASSPGITGELFF
cdr3_nt: TGTGCCAGCAGCCCAGGAATCACCGGGGAGCTGTTTTTT

clone_size: NA
j_call: TRBJ1-5
d_call: NA
v_call: TRBV30
cdr3_aa: CAWSLLAGDQPQHF
cdr3_nt: TGTGCCTGGAGTCTCCTCGCGGGGGATCAGCCCCAGCATTTT

clone_size: NA
j_call: TRBJ2-3
d_call: TRBD1
v_call: TRBV7-9
cdr3_aa: CASSLTGGAADTQYF
cdr3_nt: TGTGCCAGCAGTCTCACAGGGGGCGCGGCAGATACGCAGTATTTT

clone_size: NA
j_call: TRBJ1-6
d_call: NA
v_call: TRBV2
cdr3_aa: CASSVASPLHF
cdr3_nt: TGTGCCAGCAGTGTGGCTTCACCCCTCCACTTT

clone_size: NA
j_call: TRBJ1-4
d_call: NA
v_call: TRBV28
cdr3_aa: CASSLGRQSGEKLFF
cdr3_nt: TGTGCCAGCAGTTTAGGGAGGCAGTCGGGGGAAAAACTGTTTTTT

clone_size: NA
j_call: TRBJ2-7
d_call: NA
v_call: TRBV12-3/TRBV12-4
cdr3_aa: CATGRGFSYEQYF
cdr3_nt: TGTGCCACCGGGCGAGGTTTCTCCTACGAGCAGTACTTC

clone_size: NA
j_call: TRBJ2-5
d_call: TRBD2
v_call: TRBV27
cdr3_aa: CASSFPRGGEETQYF
cdr3_nt: TGTGCCAGCAGTTTCCCTCGCGGGGGGGAAGAGACCCAGTACTTC

clone_size: NA
j_call: TRBJ2-7
d_call: TRBD2
v_call: TRBV6-5
cdr3_aa: CASRSLAGDYEQYF
cdr3_nt: TGTGCCAGCAGGTCACTCGCGGGGGACTACGAGCAGTACTTC

clone_size: NA
j_call: TRBJ2-7
d_call: NA
v_call: TRBV12-3/TRBV12-4
cdr3_aa: CAGSTGQGAEQYF
cdr3_nt: TGTGCCGGATCCACCGGGCAGGGTGCCGAGCAGTACTTC

clone_size: NA
j_call: TRBJ1-2
d_call: NA
v_call: TRBV7-2
cdr3_aa: CASSLGPGRFNGYTF
cdr3_nt: TGTGCCAGCAGCTTAGGGCCAGGGAGATTCAATGGCTACACCTTC

clone_size: NA
j_call: TRBJ2-5
d_call: TRBD2
v_call: TRBV20-1
cdr3_aa: CSASEGWAGAETQYF
cdr3_nt: TGCAGTGCTAGTGAGGGCTGGGCGGGAGCAGAGACCCAGTACTTC

clone_size: NA
j_call: TRBJ1-3
d_call: NA
v_call: TRBV28
cdr3_aa: CASRTVGGSGNTIYF
cdr3_nt: TGTGCCAGCAGAACTGTAGGGGGGTCAGGAAACACCATATATTTT

clone_size: NA
j_call: TRBJ1-2
d_call: NA
v_call: TRBV5-5
cdr3_aa: CASSLEITGNYGYTF
cdr3_nt: TGTGCCAGCAGCTTGGAAATTACGGGAAACTATGGCTACACCTTC

clone_size: NA
j_call: TRBJ2-2
d_call: TRBD1
v_call: TRBV7-7
cdr3_aa: CASSPSGQGGTGELFF
cdr3_nt: TGTGCCAGCAGTCCTTCGGGACAGGGTGGCACCGGGGAGCTGTTTTTT

clone_size: NA
j_call: TRBJ2-2
d_call: NA
v_call: TRBV3-1/TRBV3-2
cdr3_aa: CASSLTGGRRVTGELFF
cdr3_nt: TGTGCCAGCAGCCTTACTGGGGGGAGAAGGGTAACCGGGGAGCTGTTTTTT

clone_size: NA
j_call: TRBJ1-1
d_call: NA
v_call: TRBV7-2
cdr3_aa: CASSRARQSMNTEAFF
cdr3_nt: TGTGCCAGCAGCAGGGCCCGACAGTCCATGAACACTGAAGCTTTCTTT

clone_size: NA
j_call: TRBJ2-5
d_call: NA
v_call: TRBV7-2
cdr3_aa: CASLQAQLMGTQYF
cdr3_nt: TGTGCCAGCCTTCAGGCCCAATTGATGGGGACCCAGTACTTC